These 9 T cell receptor beta chains share one sample of origin, sequenced in a study of early T cells in non-severe SARS-CoV-2 infection. Each CDR3 protein gets one entry after TCRdb re-called the 5' RACE reads with MiXCR. The table has over 20,000 distinct CDR3 sequences, approximately 4.8% seen once. Specimen: whole blood. These receptors were taken from an adult who was a healthcare worker with PCR-confirmed SARS-CoV-2 infection or an uninfected control (not recorded which).

V gene TRBV10-1 combines with J gene TRBJ2-1; 9 bases line up with TRBD1. This CDR3 contains 15 residues. Germline V gene data show CDR1 as WNHNN and CDR2 as SYGVQD (reference sequence). V lost 5 bases, J lost 8 bases, and 10 bases stayed unmatched. CDR3 residues: CASSPGQGRIDEQFF. In DNA form, the CDR3 reads TGCGCCAGCAGTCCCGGACAGGGGCGTATCGATGAGCAGTTCTTC.

This clonotype occurred a few times. The chain carries TRBV11-2 and TRBJ2-7; possibly TRBD2 for D (6 bases). The CDR3 runs to 15 residues. The germline V gene has CDR1 SGHAT and CDR2 FQNNGV. Trimming shortened V by 3 bases and J by 2 bases, and 14 bases separated the two germline ends. CDR3 in amino acids: CASSLGSGGAYEQYF. The CDR3, as DNA: TGTGCCAGCAGCTTGGGTAGCGGAGGCGCCTACGAGCAGTACTTC.

The sample holds many counts of this clonotype. V gene TRBV6-5 combines with J gene TRBJ2-5; 9 nucleotides match TRBD2. The CDR3 contains 20 residues. The junction had 20 bases not matched to a gene; V was cut back by 4 bases and J by 2 bases. The germline V gene encodes CDR1 MNHEY and CDR2 SVGAGI. The CDR3 spells CASSSPMAPAGGQPQETQYF. CDR3 in DNA: TGTGCCAGCAGTTCCCCGATGGCCCCAGCGGGGGGCCAACCTCAAGAGACCCAGTACTTC.

This clonotype appeared many times. This chain's CDR3 is CASSLARTVNSNEQFF. Written as DNA, the CDR3 is TGTGCCAGCAGCTTAGCTCGGACAGTCAACAGCAATGAGCAGTTCTTC. The chain links TRBV7-2 to TRBJ2-1, with D possibly being TRBD1 (6 bases). The ends were cut back, 0 bases at V and 6 bases at J, with 15 bases in the middle. The CDR3 totals 16 residues. The V gene's germline CDR1 is SGHTA and CDR2 FQGNSA.

The chain is built from TRBV7-9 and TRBJ2-3; D ambiguous. Between the trimmed V and J ends, which lost 2 bases and 6 bases, there was a span of 9 bases. Looked up from germline, CDR1 is SEHNR and CDR2 is FQNEAQ (reference sequence). CDR3 length: 13 residues. The DNA for the CDR3 is TGTGCCAGCAGCTTAAACGTGCGGGATACGCAGTATTTT. This encodes CASSLNVRDTQYF. Full variable domain (rest looked up from reference TRBV7-9 and TRBJ2-3): DTGVSQNPRHKITKRGQNVTFRCDPISEHNRLYWYRQTLGQGPEFLTYFQNEAQLEKSRLLSDRFSAERPKGSFSTLEIQRTEQGDSAMYLCASSLNVRDTQYFGPGTRLTVL.

There are many counts of this clonotype. The chain combines TRBV6-5 with TRBJ2-3; 8 bases agree with TRBD2. CDR3 length: 17 residues. Germline V gives CDR1 MNHEY, CDR2 SVGAGI. The V gene end was trimmed by 5 bases and the J gene end by 4 bases; junction bases not matched to a gene: 14. The CDR3 nucleotides read TGTGCCAGCAGTCGTTGGGTGGGACTAGGTGGGGCAGATACGCAGTATTTT. It is translated as CASSRWVGLGGADTQYF.

The chain couples TRBV7-3 to TRBJ2-7; 12 nucleotides agree with TRBD2. J gave up 7 bases and V 2 bases, and 3 bases lay outside the gene matches. Germline assignment: CDR1 SGHTA and CDR2 FQGTGA. The CDR3 is 14 residues long. The CDR3 coding sequence is TGTGCCAGCAGCTTATCTGGACTAGCGGGAGAGCAGTACTTC. This encodes CASSLSGLAGEQYF.

This clonotype occurred many times. The rearrangement joins TRBV7-9 to TRBJ2-1; weak D call: TRBD2 (6 bases). Germline V gene data show CDR1 as SEHNR and CDR2 as FQNEAQ (reference sequence). This CDR3 contains 12 residues. Trimming took 10 bases from V and 12 from J, leaving 19 bases between them. CDR3 protein: CATSRGTSRQFF. CDR3 nucleotides: TGTGCCACCTCCCGGGGGACTTCTCGGCAGTTCTTC.

At least ten counts were recorded for this clonotype. The rearrangement uses TRBV29-1 and TRBJ2-5; D is perhaps TRBD2 (6 bases). Trimming took off 2 bases at V and 2 bases at J, with 15 bases between the two ends. CDR3 length: 15 amino acids. Germline V lookup: CDR1 SQVTM, CDR2 ANQGSEA. Written as DNA, the CDR3 is TGCAGCGTTGAATGGCTCAGGGACTCTCAAGAGACCCAGTACTTC. Amino acid sequence: CSVEWLRDSQETQYF. The variable domain in full, with the rest retrieved from reference TRBV29-1 and TRBJ2-5, is SAVISQKPSRDICQRGTSLTIQCQVDSQVTMMFWYRQQPGQSLTLIATANQGSEATYESGFVIDKFPISRPNLTFSTLTVSNMSPEDSSIYLCSVEWLRDSQETQYFGPGTRLLVL.